This T cell receptor beta chain was captured by sequencing in a study of T cell responses to AZD1222 COVID-19 vaccine. Across the study: Second-dose recipients at about 4 or about 12 weeks were treated as one pooled group. Findings and caveats of the study: Researchers took repertoire samples only after the peak T cell response had come. Two AZD1222 administrations were followed by greater Spike-specific TCR breadth and depth. Donor demographics were predominantly white British with a female majority; clonal diversity may be underestimated.

The protocol was immunoSEQ multiplex PCR, while the TCRdb copy is restricted to in-frame clones and leaves out a portion. The sample lists around 110,000 clones, roughly nine tenths seen once, with over 1.5% in the top ten. On this clone itself: Its target is unknown.

The sequence was collected from an adult in good health. This sample comprised peripheral blood, obtained on day 0 of AZD1222 vaccination.

As DNA, the CDR3 is TGTGCCACCAGTGACTCTCAACTAGCGGGGGGGCCAAATGAGCAGTTCTTC. Its protein product is CATSDSQLAGGPNEQFF. This chain links TRBV24-1 with TRBJ2-1, with 13 bases aligning to TRBD2. J lost 7 bases, V lost 4 bases, and 9 bases had no gene match. Germline V gene data show CDR1 as KGHDR and CDR2 as SFDVKD. This CDR3 contains 17 residues.